This T cell receptor (beta chain) was captured by sequencing in a study of CD8 T cells in Susac syndrome. Roughly 0.45 to 1 ug RNA was reverse transcribed with random hexamers. MiXCR, run by TCRdb on the immunoSEQ multiplex PCR reads, gives a single entry per CDR3 protein. The data contain approximately 180,000 distinct CDR3 sequences, roughly 92% of them singletons. The CDR3 contains 13 residues. Looked up from germline, CDR1 is DFQATT and CDR2 is SNEGSKA (reference sequence). V shed 6 bases, J shed 4 bases, and the junction held 6 bases outside the gene matches. The rearrangement joins TRBV20-1 to TRBJ1-5, with TRBD1 identical over 7 bases. The TCR originated in a human donor with multiple sclerosis. Sequencing was carried out using CD4+ T cells from PBMCs. CDR3: CSAWDSPNQPQHF. CDR3 in DNA: TGCAGTGCCTGGGACAGTCCAAATCAGCCCCAGCATTTT.